These 30 T cell receptor beta chains came from one sample sequenced in a study of CD8+ T cells in alopecia areata. Treatment meaning: oral pan-JAK inhibitor, 5-10 mg twice daily. Reverse transcription of extracted RNA yielded cDNA, which provided the sequencing template. TCRdb keeps only in-frame clones here, not all; method: immunoSEQ multiplex PCR. The table shows about 270,000 clones, with approximately 60% occurring only once. Here the sequenced sample was CD4+ T cells sorted from blood, taken around week 54, from a patient treated with tofacitinib. The receptors derive from a human donor with alopecia areata.

The DNA for the CDR3 is TGTGCCAGCAGTCGGACTGGGACAGGCTATGGCTACACCTTC. Its translation: CASSRTGTGYGYTF. This chain connects TRBV27 to TRBJ1-2; 8 bases fit TRBD1. CDR3 size: 14 residues. The V gene end was trimmed by 5 bases and the J gene end by 4 bases; junction bases not matched to a gene: 6. CDR1 MNHEY and CDR2 SMNVEV come from the germline V gene (reference sequence).

This sequence joins TRBV29-1 and TRBJ2-7, with no clear D. Germline V gene lookup returns CDR1 SQVTM and CDR2 ANQGSEA. The CDR3 is made up of 12 amino acids. V was trimmed by 4 bases and J by 3 bases, leaving 10 bases between them. In DNA form, the CDR3 reads TGCAGCGTTGGCCCAGGCAGCTACGAGCAGTACTTC. This encodes CSVGPGSYEQYF.

The chain employs TRBV4-1 and TRBJ1-1; D not resolved. Germline loops: CDR1 MGHRA, CDR2 YSYEKL. The CDR3 sequence is 14 residues long. Trimming took 6 bases from V and 2 from J, leaving 13 bases between them. DNA of the CDR3: TGCGCCAGCAGTCAGATCCTACAAAACACTGAAGCTTTCTTT. This encodes CASSQILQNTEAFF.

The chain uses TRBV7-2 and TRBJ2-7, with 12 bases lining up with TRBD1. The CDR3 runs to 15 residues. V lost 7 bases to trimming and J lost 7 bases; unmatched junction nucleotides: 11. CDR1 is SGHTA and CDR2 is FQGNSA in the germline V gene. CDR3 protein: CASTRGGQGAREQYF. CDR3 sequence (DNA): TGTGCCAGCACCCGAGGGGGACAGGGGGCGAGGGAGCAGTACTTC.

The gene calls are TRBV29-1 and TRBJ1-1; 11 bases fit TRBD1. This CDR3 contains 15 residues. Germline V gene sequence: CDR1 SQVTM, CDR2 ANQGSEA. V was pared by 6 bases and J by 2 bases, with 8 bases of the junction left unmatched. The CDR3 nucleotides are TGCAGCGTGACGGGACAGGGGGGTGGAAACACTGAAGCTTTCTTT. Translated: CSVTGQGGGNTEAFF.

V and J are TRBV30 and TRBJ1-2, with D possibly matching TRBD1 (5 bases). The V and J ends lost 7 bases and 6 bases respectively, with 18 bases between them. The CDR3 has 13 amino acids. Germline assignment: CDR1 GTSNPN and CDR2 SVGIG (reference sequence). This CDR3 reads CAYRIRVPNGYTF. Here the CDR3 DNA reads TGTGCCTACCGTATCAGGGTGCCAAATGGCTACACCTTC.

This clone showed up just a few times. The genes are TRBV2 and TRBJ2-7; either TRBD1 or TRBD2 may supply D (5 bases each). Trimming cost V 6 bases and J 4 bases, with 16 bases left between them. CDR3 length: 14 residues. Per germline, CDR1 SNHLY and CDR2 FYNNEI. CDR3 residues: CASSKEGRQYEQYF. CDR3 nucleotide sequence: TGTGCCAGCAGCAAAGAGGGTAGACAGTACGAGCAGTACTTC.

A single count supports this clone. Here the CDR3 omits its conserved ending phenylalanine or tryptophan, so a read error is the likely source. It is unclear where the CDR3 begins or ends on the DNA, so no DNA is shown, and the CDR3 is as TCRdb lists it. This chain connects TRBV4-1 to TRBJ1-4. Germline V CDR1 and CDR2: MGHRA, YSYEKL. The CDR3 is made up of 10 amino acids, end residues included. CDR3 region: CASSQRVDPG.

A remark on this clone: The sample holds other DNA sequences that translate to the same CDR3. V and J are TRBV30 and TRBJ2-7; unclear D gene. V lost 2 bases, J lost 4 bases, and 6 bases lay in between. CDR3 length equals 11 residues. CDR1 and CDR2 (germline): GTSNPN, SVGIG (reference sequence). As DNA, the CDR3 is TGTGCCTGGAGTCCTCTTTACGAGCAGTACTTC. It yields the protein CAWSPLYEQYF.

This clone was detected only a few times. The gene calls are TRBV29-1 and TRBJ1-2, with D maybe TRBD1 (6 bases). Germline V gene lookup returns CDR1 SQVTM and CDR2 ANQGSEA. The CDR3 contains 12 residues. Trimming took 0 bases from V and 8 from J, leaving 10 bases between them. The CDR3 DNA follows: TGCAGCGTTGAAGATCGGCAGGGGGGCTACACCTTC. Protein: CSVEDRQGGYTF.

This clone has a handful of counts. The chain joins TRBV29-1 to TRBJ2-5, with 14 bases matching TRBD2. The CDR3 consists of 15 residues. The V segment lost 7 bases and the J segment 2 bases; nucleotides outside the gene matches: 6. Germline assignment: CDR1 SQVTM and CDR2 ANQGSEA. In DNA, the CDR3 is TGCAGCGACAAGGGGACTAGCGGGGGACAAGAGACCCAGTACTTC. It encodes CSDKGTSGGQETQYF.

The chain carries TRBV7-2 and TRBJ1-1, with unresolved D. The V gene lost 1 base and the J gene lost 4 bases, with 7 bases spanning the gap. The CDR3 is made up of 13 amino acids. Germline V gives CDR1 SGHTA, CDR2 FQGNSA. The CDR3 here is CASSLVALTEAFF. The DNA for the CDR3 is TGTGCCAGCAGCTTAGTTGCCCTCACTGAAGCTTTCTTT.

In its sample, this clone was seen a few times. This rearrangement joins TRBV30 to TRBJ2-5; D is ambiguous. The CDR3 spans 11 residues. Trimming took 4 bases from V and 4 from J, leaving 7 bases between them. Germline-derived CDR1 and CDR2 are GTSNPN and SVGIG (reference sequence). The CDR3 region is CAWTVAETQYF. The CDR3 DNA reads as TGTGCCTGGACAGTGGCAGAGACCCAGTACTTC.

This chain connects TRBV30 to TRBJ1-5; a possible D gene is TRBD1 (6 bases). The CDR3 contains 14 residues. V lost 2 bases and J 6 bases, leaving 14 bases between the germline ends. CDR1 is GTSNPN and CDR2 is SVGIG in the germline V gene (reference sequence). CDR3 loop: CAWSLAGESQPQHF. The CDR3 DNA reads TGTGCCTGGAGTCTCGCAGGGGAAAGTCAGCCCCAGCATTTT.

This chain uses TRBV5-1 with TRBJ1-4; D gene uncertain. Trimming removed 0 bases at V and 8 bases at J, with 11 bases between. From germline, CDR1 is SGHRS and CDR2 YFSETQ. The CDR3 spans 14 residues. The CDR3 region is CASSLAGEGEKLFF. The CDR3 DNA follows: TGCGCCAGCAGCTTGGCCGGGGAGGGAGAAAAACTGTTTTTT.

This rearrangement joins TRBV18 to TRBJ1-6, with D possibly TRBD1 on 5 matching bases. This CDR3 has 16 amino acids. CDR1 and CDR2 (germline): KGHSH, LQKENI. V was cut by 3 bases and J by 0 bases, with 9 bases left in between. CDR3: CASSPAGSSYNSPLHF. As DNA, the CDR3 is TGTGCCAGCTCACCGGCAGGGAGCTCCTATAATTCACCCCTCCACTTT.

J is TRBJ1-6 and V is TRBV7-2; D is perhaps TRBD1 (5 bases). Trimming left V 1 base short and J 6 bases short, with 10 bases between. CDR1 SGHTA and CDR2 FQGNSA come from the germline V gene. This CDR3 contains 15 residues. CDR3 protein: CASSLDGRVNSPLHF. CDR3 DNA sequence: TGTGCCAGCAGCTTAGACGGCAGGGTTAATTCACCCCTCCACTTT.

The chain has TRBV30 and TRBJ1-4; D is unresolved. With 2 bases removed from V and 8 bases from J, the gap between germline ends came to 12 bases. The CDR3 extends over 13 amino acids. Germline values: CDR1 GTSNPN, CDR2 SVGIG (reference sequence). Here the CDR3 DNA reads TGTGCCTGGAGTTCCCGGGGTCGGGAAAAACTGTTTTTT. Its protein product is CAWSSRGREKLFF. The full variable domain, completed using reference TRBV30 and TRBJ1-4, is SQTIHQWPATLVQPVGSPLSLECTVEGTSNPNLYWYRQAAGRGLQLLFYSVGIGQISSEVPQNLSASRPQDRQFILSSKKLLLSDSGFYLCAWSSRGREKLFFGSGTQLSVL.

This clone appeared a few times. This chain uses TRBV29-1 with TRBJ2-3; TRBD2 matches at 11 bases. In germline, CDR1 is SQVTM, CDR2 ANQGSEA. The length of the CDR3 is 15 residues. V lost 1 base to trimming and J lost 1 base; unmatched junction nucleotides: 1. The CDR3 spells CSVEGLAGRTDTQYF. Written as DNA, the CDR3 is TGCAGCGTTGAAGGACTAGCGGGGCGCACAGATACGCAGTATTTT.

The chain carries TRBV19 and TRBJ2-5, with D possibly being TRBD2 (6 bases). Per the germline V gene, CDR1 is LNHDA and CDR2 is SQIVND (reference sequence). Deletions cut 9 bases from V and 2 bases from J, with 13 bases between. The CDR3 length is 13 residues. CDR3 in amino acids: CASQRLDQETQYF. In DNA, the CDR3 is TGTGCCAGCCAAAGACTAGATCAAGAGACCCAGTACTTC. Drawing the rest from reference TRBV19 and TRBJ2-5, the complete variable domain is DGGITQSPKYLFRKEGQNVTLSCEQNLNHDAMYWYRQDPGQGLRLIYYSQIVNDFQKGDIAEGYSVSREKKESFPLTVTSAQKNPTAFYLCASQRLDQETQYFGPGTRLLVL.

A few counts support this clone. J is TRBJ2-2 and V is TRBV29-1; a possible D gene is TRBD2 (6 bases). Trimming cost V 4 bases and J 7 bases, with 10 bases left between them. The CDR3 has 12 amino acids. CDR1 is SQVTM and CDR2 is ANQGSEA in the germline V gene. CDR3 coding DNA: TGCAGCGTTGCTAGGGGAGGCGGGGAGCTGTTTTTT. This translates into CSVARGGGELFF.

V is TRBV5-6 and J is TRBJ2-7, with 7 positions matching TRBD1. Losses at the gene ends were 6 bases for V and 5 bases for J; bases not matched to a gene: 8. The CDR3 sequence is 13 residues long. The V gene's germline CDR1 is SGHDT and CDR2 YYEEEE. CDR3 in DNA: TGTGCCAGCACCCGAACAGGGGCCGACGAGCAGTACTTC. This sequence encodes CASTRTGADEQYF.

This clone was recorded a few times. The CDR3 reads CAISVEVAGNEQFF. As DNA, the CDR3 is TGTGCCATCAGTGTGGAGGTAGCGGGGAATGAGCAGTTCTTC. The chain carries TRBV10-3 and TRBJ2-1, with TRBD2 identical over 8 bases. The CDR3 is 14 residues long. The germline CDR1 and CDR2 sequences are ENHRY and SYGVKD. Trimming took 4 bases from V and 7 from J; bases not matched to a gene: 6.

The chain combines TRBV29-1 with TRBJ1-2, with TRBD1 matching over 9 bases. The junction had 9 bases not matched to a gene; V was cut back by 6 bases and J by 7 bases. Germline V gene lookup returns CDR1 SQVTM and CDR2 ANQGSEA. CDR3 length: 13 amino acids. CDR3 nucleotides: TGCAGCGTGGGATTCGGACAGGGGCTTGGCTACACCTTC. Translated: CSVGFGQGLGYTF.

The V call is TRBV9, the J call TRBJ1-2; no clear D gene. V was shortened by 4 bases and J by 4 bases, with 11 bases between the two germline ends. CDR1 is SGDLS and CDR2 is YYNGEE in the germline V gene. The CDR3 runs 13 residues. The DNA of the CDR3 is TGTGCCAGCAGCCCCCGGGAGACCTATGGCTACACCTTC. Residues: CASSPRETYGYTF.

The rearrangement links TRBV5-1 to TRBJ2-3; D perhaps matches TRBD2 (6 bases). Trimming took off 4 bases at V and 0 bases at J, with 9 bases between the two ends. CDR1 and CDR2 from the germline V gene are SGHRS and YFSETQ. This CDR3 contains 14 residues. The CDR3 nucleotides read TGCGCCAGCAGCGGGAGGACTAGCACAGATACGCAGTATTTT. Residues: CASSGRTSTDTQYF.

Remarks on this clone: This sample includes further DNA sequences coding for the same CDR3. The chain combines TRBV20-1 with TRBJ2-5; D possibly corresponds to TRBD1 (6 bases). The V gene's germline CDR1 is DFQATT and CDR2 SNEGSKA (reference sequence). The CDR3 has 11 amino acids. Trimming took off 5 bases at V and 4 bases at J, with 8 bases between the two ends. CDR3 sequence: CSAGRGETQYF. The CDR3, as DNA: TGCAGTGCTGGCAGGGGAGAGACCCAGTACTTC.

The chain has TRBV5-5 and TRBJ1-5; D not certain. The CDR3 has 14 residues. Trimming removed 4 bases at V and 0 bases at J, with 8 bases between. Germline-derived CDR1 and CDR2 are SGHKS and YYEKEE (reference sequence). CDR3: CASSHEHSNQPQHF. The CDR3 DNA follows: TGTGCCAGCAGCCACGAACATAGCAATCAGCCCCAGCATTTT.

The chain uses TRBV7-9 and TRBJ2-7; perhaps TRBD1 as D (6 bases). Germline V CDR1 and CDR2: SEHNR, FQNEAQ (reference sequence). V was clipped by 4 bases and J by 6 bases, with 16 bases between them. The CDR3 extends over 14 amino acids. The CDR3 nucleotides are TGTGCCAGCAGCTCATATTCAACAGGGAGCGAGCAGTACTTC. Residues: CASSSYSTGSEQYF.

The chain joins TRBV30 to TRBJ1-4, with unresolved D. V lost 0 bases and J lost 3, with 11 bases in between. The germline CDR1 and CDR2 sequences are GTSNPN and SVGIG (reference sequence). This CDR3 contains 15 residues. The CDR3 region has the DNA TGTGCCTGGAGTGTAGTAGGACCTCCTAATGAAAAACTGTTTTTT. This encodes CAWSVVGPPNEKLFF.